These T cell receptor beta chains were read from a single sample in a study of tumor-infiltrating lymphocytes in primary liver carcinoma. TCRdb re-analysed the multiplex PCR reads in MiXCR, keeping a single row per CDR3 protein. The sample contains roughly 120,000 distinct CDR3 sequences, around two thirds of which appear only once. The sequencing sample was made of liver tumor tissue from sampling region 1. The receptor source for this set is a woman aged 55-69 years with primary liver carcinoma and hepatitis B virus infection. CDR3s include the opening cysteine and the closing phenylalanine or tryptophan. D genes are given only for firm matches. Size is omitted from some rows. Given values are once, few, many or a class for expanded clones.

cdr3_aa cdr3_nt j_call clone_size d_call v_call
CASSSSQSPGNTIYF TGTGCCAGCAGCTCCTCGCAGAGCCCTGGAAACACAATATATTTT TRBJ1-3 once . TRBV7-9
CTISQLAGAEQYF TGTACCATCAGCCAGCTAGCGGGAGCCGAGCAGTACTTC TRBJ2-7 . TRBD2 TRBV11-2
CDNRGKTVGNTEAFF TGTGACAACAGGGGAAAGACAGTGGGGAACACTGAAGCTTTCTTT TRBJ1-1 . TRBD1 TRBV6-1
CAGSLLTGKGEQFF TGTGCCGGCAGCTTACTAACGGGGAAAGGGGAGCAGTTCTTC TRBJ2-1 . . TRBV11-2
CASSGSGRGTGELFF TGCGCCAGCAGCGGCAGCGGGAGGGGGACCGGGGAGCTGTTTTTT TRBJ2-2 many TRBD2 TRBV5-1
CSVVGIARTYQQYF TGCAGCGTGGTTGGGATAGCGAGAACCTACCAGCAGTACTTC TRBJ2-7 . . TRBV29-1
CASTQVVTSGSGTQYF TGTGCCAGCACCCAGGTCGTGACTAGCGGGTCCGGGACCCAGTACTTC TRBJ2-5 . TRBD2 TRBV11-2
CSVHLLADDRRNEQFF TGCAGCGTTCACCTTCTAGCGGATGATAGGAGGAATGAGCAGTTCTTC TRBJ2-1 once TRBD2 TRBV29-1
CASSLTSRGNTGELFF TGCGCCAGCAGCCTTACCTCCAGGGGTAACACCGGGGAGCTGTTTTTT TRBJ2-2 . . TRBV5-1
CASNSLTGDWNTDAFF TGCGCCAGCAACTCCTTAACAGGGGATTGGAACACTGATGCTTTCTTT TRBJ1-1 . TRBD1 TRBV11-2
CASSDPGIWAYNEQFF TGTGCCAGCAGTGATCCAGGGATCTGGGCCTACAATGAGCAGTTCTTC TRBJ2-1 many . TRBV6-1
CSVELAEYNELFF TGCAGCGTTGAGCTAGCGGAGTACAATGAGCTGTTCTTC TRBJ2-1 . TRBD2 TRBV29-1
CASSLVETQYF TGTGCCAGCAGCTTGGTGGAGACCCAGTACTTC TRBJ2-5 medium-sized . TRBV11-2
CASSSLGGDRGPSGYTF TGTGCCAGCAGCTCCCTGGGGGGAGACAGGGGGCCTAGTGGCTACACCTTC TRBJ1-2 few TRBD1 TRBV7-9
CASGTTNEQFF TGTGCCAGCGGTACGACTAATGAGCAGTTCTTC TRBJ2-1 many . TRBV12-3/TRBV12-4
CASQDRTNEQSF TGTGCCAGCCAGGACCGGACCAATGAGCAGTCCTTC TRBJ2-1 . . TRBV11-3
CASSENRGRTEAFF TGTGCCAGCAGTGAGAACAGGGGGCGAACTGAAGCTTTCTTT TRBJ1-1 few TRBD1 TRBV2
CAIRLDPGGRYGYTF TGTGCCATCAGATTAGACCCCGGGGGGCGATACGGCTACACCTTC TRBJ1-2 . . TRBV11-2
CASSGAVGSGYEQYF TGTGCCAGCAGTGGAGCAGTGGGTTCGGGCTACGAGCAGTACTTC TRBJ2-7 . . TRBV6-1
CAWSSGTVYGYTF TGTGCCTGGAGCTCCGGGACAGTCTATGGCTACACCTTC TRBJ1-2 . TRBD1 TRBV30
CASSDSYEQYF TGTGCCAGCTCAGACAGCTACGAGCAGTACTTC TRBJ2-7 . . TRBV11-2
CASHRQGRAETQYF TGTGCCAGCCACCGACAGGGTAGGGCGGAGACCCAGTACTTC TRBJ2-5 many TRBD1 TRBV28
CASRSGTPQETQYF TGTGCCAGCAGGTCCGGGACTCCACAAGAGACCCAGTACTTC TRBJ2-5 . . TRBV5-8
CASSPQDRETETQYF TGTGCCAGCAGCCCACAAGACAGGGAAACAGAAACGCAGTATTTT TRBJ2-3 . TRBD1 TRBV11-2
CTSSHSDRPNTEAFF TGTACCAGCAGTCACTCGGACAGACCGAACACTGAAGCTTTCTTT TRBJ1-1 . . TRBV12-3/TRBV12-4
CASSQEYGQVYGYTF TGTGCAAGCAGCCAAGAGTATGGACAGGTCTATGGCTACACCTTC TRBJ1-2 . TRBD1 TRBV4-2
CASSLIGSTDTQYF TGTGCCAGCAGTTTAATTGGGAGCACAGATACGCAGTATTTC TRBJ2-3 . . TRBV11-2
CASSFRDRPYNEQFF TGCGCCAGCAGCTTCCGGGACCGACCCTACAATGAGCAGTTCTTC TRBJ2-1 many . TRBV5-1
CASSLVSYADTQYF TGTGCCAGCAGCTTGGTTAGCTACGCAGATACGCAGTATTTT TRBJ2-3 . . TRBV11-2
CASSRTGTQYF TGTGCCAGCAGTAGAACAGGCACGCAGTATTTT TRBJ2-3 . . TRBV12-3/TRBV12-4
CASSYSGQVNTGELFF TGTGCCAGCAGTTACTCAGGACAGGTTAACACCGGGGAGCTGTTTTTT TRBJ2-2 many TRBD1 TRBV6-5
CASSLNMGAKNTGELFF TGTGCCAGCAGCTTAAACATGGGGGCGAAAAACACCGGGGAGCTGTTTTTT TRBJ2-2 once . TRBV11-1
CASSEKGGRPITNVGYTF TGTGCCAGCAGCGAAAAGGGGGGGCGCCCCATAACTAACGTAGGCTACACCTTC TRBJ1-2 . . TRBV12-3/TRBV12-4
CSVVGGRGADTQYF TGCAGCGTTGTTGGCGGGAGGGGTGCAGATACGCAGTATTTT TRBJ2-3 many TRBD2 TRBV29-1
CSANQQETQYF TGCAGTGCGAACCAGCAAGAGACCCAGTACTTC TRBJ2-5 . . TRBV29-1
CASSSTAYNEQFF TGTGCCAGCAGTTCCACAGCCTACAATGAGCAGTTCTTC TRBJ2-1 many . TRBV28
CVSSWLQGRVFF TGTGTCAGCAGCTGGCTACAGGGCCGAGTTTTCTTT TRBJ1-1 . . TRBV7-8
CGSGVLRDGGTYEQNF TGTGGCAGCGGCGTCCTCCGGGACGGGGGAACCTACGAGCAGAACTTC TRBJ2-7 once . TRBV11-2
CASSLGQCTYEQYF TGTGCCAGCAGCTTAGGGCAGTGCACCTACGAGCAGTACTTC TRBJ2-7 . . TRBV11-3
CACSLSAGVGGEQFF TGCGCCTGCAGCTTGAGTGCGGGAGTGGGTGGTGAGCAGTTCTTC TRBJ2-1 . TRBD2 TRBV5-1
CTSSQSPGGEQYF TGTACCAGCAGCCAAAGCCCAGGGGGCGAGCAATACTTC TRBJ2-7 . TRBD1 TRBV14
CASSKVRGTTWNEQFF TGTGCCAGCAGCAAAGTACGGGGGACCACTTGGAATGAGCAGTTCTTC TRBJ2-1 few . TRBV21-1
CASSSHRGNTGELFF TGTGCCAGCAGTTCACATAGGGGGAACACCGGGGAGCTGTTTTTT TRBJ2-2 many . TRBV12-3/TRBV12-4
CANSLGSRLMSVLREQYF TGTGCCAACAGCTTAGGGTCCAGACTAATGTCGGTGTTGCGCGAGCAGTACTTC TRBJ2-7 . . TRBV11-2
CSAKPQGRTYNEQLF TGCAGCGCCAAGCCACAAGGACGCACCTACAATGAGCAGCTCTTC TRBJ2-1 . . TRBV29-1
CSVEGASERAVSEQFF TGCAGCGTTGAGGGGGCTAGCGAGAGGGCCGTTAGTGAGCAGTTCTTC TRBJ2-1 . . TRBV29-1
CACSLGVGTYNEQFF TGTGCCTGCAGCTTAGGGGTAGGCACCTATAATGAGCAGTTCTTC TRBJ2-1 . . TRBV11-1
CVSSTARGAQEQFF TGTGTCAGCAGTACCGCGCGGGGGGCCCAAGAGCAGTTCTTC TRBJ2-1 . TRBD2 TRBV11-2
CASDLTVTSTYTQYF TGTGCCAGCGACCTAACGGTAACTAGCACATATACGCAGTATTTT TRBJ2-3 . . TRBV6-1
CASSEVGVLPNF TGTGCCAGCAGTGAAGTTGGGGTGTTGCCCAACTTT TRBJ1-1 . . TRBV6-1
CASTTMNTEAFF TGTGCCAGCACCACCATGAACACTGAAGCTTTCTTT TRBJ1-1 many . TRBV12-3/TRBV12-4
CASGPAADTQYF TGCGCCAGCGGTCCGGCCGCGGATACGCAGTATTTT TRBJ2-3 many . TRBV10-2
CAGSPGPSVYEQYF TGTGCCGGCAGCCCCGGGCCTAGCGTCTACGAGCAGTACTTC TRBJ2-7 . . TRBV11-2
CANSQRTGGYEQYF TGTGCCAACAGCCAGAGGACAGGGGGCTACGAGCAGTACTTC TRBJ2-7 . TRBD1 TRBV14